This is a list of T cell receptor beta chains from one sample in a study of somatic mutations in cytotoxic T cells in rheumatoid arthritis. Repertoires were generated with immunoSEQ multiplex PCR, while TCRdb's copy carries only in-frame clones and drops some. The repertoire holds roughly 6,400 clones, with around 77% as singletons. Sequencing was performed on CD8+ T cells sorted from blood. The receptor set was obtained from an adult with rheumatoid arthritis. CDR3s include the opening cysteine and the closing phenylalanine or tryptophan. Each record gives: V gene, clone size, D gene, J gene, CDR3 DNA, CDR3 protein. The D gene is left open where the match is weak. Clone size appears in some rows only: once, few, many, or a class for an expanded clone.

TRBV14	NA	TRBD1	TRBJ1-6	TGTGCCAGCAGCCAATATGGGGGACAGTTGAATTCACCCCTCCACTTT	CASSQYGGQLNSPLHF
TRBV29-1	NA	NA	TRBJ2-3	TGCAGCGTTGTTTCAGCCTTCACAGATACGCAGTATTTT	CSVVSAFTDTQYF
TRBV9	NA	TRBD1	TRBJ2-1	TGTGCCAGCAGCTATGGACAGGGTGACTATGAGCAGTTCTTC	CASSYGQGDYEQFF
TRBV7-9	NA	TRBD1	TRBJ2-7	TGTGCCGGCGGGACAGGACGCTACGAGCAGTACTTC	CAGGTGRYEQYF
TRBV10-3	NA	NA	TRBJ2-3	TGTGCCATCAGTGACGGAGGGGTTGGGAGCACAGATACGCAGTATTTT	CAISDGGVGSTDTQYF
TRBV19	NA	NA	TRBJ1-3	TGTGCCAGTAGTTACCCGGGACACCTCTCTGGAAACACCATATATTTT	CASSYPGHLSGNTIYF
TRBV7-2	large	TRBD1	TRBJ1-1	TGTGCCAGCAGCCCACCGACAGGGGGTAAAACTGAAGCTTTCTTT	CASSPPTGGKTEAFF
TRBV5-5	NA	NA	TRBJ2-5	TGTGCCAGCAGCTTGTGGGCGACCCAAGAGACCCAGTACTTC	CASSLWATQETQYF
TRBV27	few	TRBD1	TRBJ1-5	TGTGCCAGCAGTTTAGGTTCGGGACAGGGCTTTCAGCCCCAGCATTTT	CASSLGSGQGFQPQHF
TRBV9	NA	NA	TRBJ1-6	TGTGCCAGCAGCGAGGCAGGAAATTCACCCCTCCACTTT	CASSEAGNSPLHF
TRBV2	once	NA	TRBJ2-2	TGTGCCAGCAGTGAATTTCTGGTGAACACCGGGGAGCTGTTTTTT	CASSEFLVNTGELFF
TRBV4-3	NA	TRBD1	TRBJ1-1	TGCGCCAGCAGCCAATTGACAGGGGAAGTAACTGAAGCTTTCTTT	CASSQLTGEVTEAFF
TRBV7-2	NA	TRBD1	TRBJ2-2	TGTGCCAGCAGCCACCGGGACAGGGGAAACACCGGGGAGCTGTTTTTT	CASSHRDRGNTGELFF
TRBV19	NA	NA	TRBJ1-1	TGTGCCAGTAGTTACACTGGGGGGAACACTGAAGCTTTCTTT	CASSYTGGNTEAFF
TRBV9	NA	NA	TRBJ2-7	TGTGCCAGCAGCGTAGAGGGGGGCGAGCAGTACTTC	CASSVEGGEQYF
TRBV5-1	NA	NA	TRBJ2-5	TGCGCCAGCAGCTACCGGGACCAAGAGACCCAGTACTTC	CASSYRDQETQYF
TRBV7-6	NA	NA	TRBJ1-2	TGTGCCAGCAGCTTAGGCGGAGCCCTGGGGGGCTACACCTTC	CASSLGGALGGYTF
TRBV7-9	NA	TRBD1	TRBJ2-3	TGTGCCAGCAGCTCGGGACAGTTAACAGATACGCAGTATTTT	CASSSGQLTDTQYF
TRBV7-9	NA	NA	TRBJ2-5	TGTGCCAGCAGCTGGGGCAGTCAAGAGACCCAGTACTTC	CASSWGSQETQYF
TRBV4-1	few	NA	TRBJ1-5	TGCGCCAGCAGCCAAGGGCAGGGGTTAAGCAATCAGCCCCAGCATTTT	CASSQGQGLSNQPQHF
TRBV7-6	NA	NA	TRBJ2-3	TGTGCCAGCAGCTTTAGGCCGGCGACCCCACTGACAGATACGCAGTATTTT	CASSFRPATPLTDTQYF
TRBV7-6	NA	NA	TRBJ2-1	TGTGCCAGCAGCTTAGCGGCGGGTACCACGCGGAATGAGCAGTTCTTC	CASSLAAGTTRNEQFF
TRBV9	NA	NA	TRBJ2-1	TGTGCCAGCAGCGGCAATGAGCAGTTCTTC	CASSGNEQFF
TRBV28	large	NA	TRBJ2-7	TGTGCCAGCAGTTCCCTGGCATACGTGTACGAGCAGTACTTC	CASSSLAYVYEQYF
TRBV14	NA	NA	TRBJ2-1	TGTGCCAGCAGCCAAGATAACGTGAGGGGGGAGTTCTTC	CASSQDNVRGEFF
TRBV5-4	few	NA	TRBJ1-1	TGTGCCAGCAGCTCATTTACCAGGGAGGGAAATGAAGCTTTCTTT	CASSSFTREGNEAFF
TRBV4-2	NA	TRBD1	TRBJ1-2	TGTGCCAGCAGCCAAGGGGGGGCAGGGGGGTATGGCTACACCTTC	CASSQGGAGGYGYTF
TRBV25-1	NA	NA	TRBJ1-2	TGTGCCAGCAGTGAGGGCCCTTTGGACAAAAACTATGGCTACACCTTC	CASSEGPLDKNYGYTF
TRBV18	NA	NA	TRBJ2-5	TGTGCCAGCTCACCACCGGTGGAGACCCAGTACTTC	CASSPPVETQYF
TRBV28	NA	NA	TRBJ2-5	TGTGCCAGCAGTTCGGGCAGGGTCGGGACCCAGTACTTC	CASSSGRVGTQYF
TRBV9	NA	TRBD1	TRBJ1-2	TGTGCCAGCAGCGTAGGGACACCTTACGGACAGGTAGCCGGTCTGGGCTACACCTTC	CASSVGTPYGQVAGLGYTF
TRBV7-9	NA	TRBD1	TRBJ2-5	TGTGCCAGCAGCTTAGCTTTGACAGGGGGCCAGGAGACCCAGTACTTC	CASSLALTGGQETQYF
TRBV21-1	once	NA	TRBJ1-4	TGTGCCAGCGGGCTTGCAACTAATGAAAAACTGTTTTTT	CASGLATNEKLFF
TRBV5-4	NA	NA	TRBJ2-5	TGTGCCAGCAGCTTGCCGGGTGGAGAGACCCAGTACTTC	CASSLPGGETQYF
TRBV6-4	NA	NA	TRBJ1-2	TGTGCCAGCAGTGAACAACGTGGGGGCTACACCTTC	CASSEQRGGYTF
TRBV11-1	NA	NA	TRBJ2-7	TGTGCCAGCAGCCTGGACAGCTACGAGCAGTACTTC	CASSLDSYEQYF
TRBV6-1	NA	TRBD1	TRBJ1-4	TGTGCCAGCATATCAGGGGGCCAAGGGGTTGAAAAACTGTTTTTT	CASISGGQGVEKLFF
TRBV5-4	once	TRBD1	TRBJ2-5	TGTGCCAGCAGCTCCCGAGGGACAGGGGGGGAGACCCAGTACTTC	CASSSRGTGGETQYF
TRBV5-6	NA	NA	TRBJ1-5	TGTGCCAGCAGCTTGGGGGGTTACAATCGGCCCCAGCATTTT	CASSLGGYNRPQHF
TRBV19	NA	TRBD2	TRBJ2-3	TGTGCCAGTAGTCCGAGACTAGCGGGGGGGAGGAATACGCAGTATTTT	CASSPRLAGGRNTQYF
TRBV7-2	NA	NA	TRBJ2-5	TGTGCCAGCAGCTTCTTTACCGGAGAGACCCAGTACTTC	CASSFFTGETQYF
TRBV11-2	NA	TRBD2	TRBJ2-1	TGTGCCAGCAGCTTAGAGGAGCGGGGGGGCGCTGAGCAGTTCTTC	CASSLEERGGAEQFF
TRBV7-8	NA	NA	TRBJ1-2	TGTGCCAGCAGCGCTGGCGGGACATCTTATGGCTACACCTTC	CASSAGGTSYGYTF